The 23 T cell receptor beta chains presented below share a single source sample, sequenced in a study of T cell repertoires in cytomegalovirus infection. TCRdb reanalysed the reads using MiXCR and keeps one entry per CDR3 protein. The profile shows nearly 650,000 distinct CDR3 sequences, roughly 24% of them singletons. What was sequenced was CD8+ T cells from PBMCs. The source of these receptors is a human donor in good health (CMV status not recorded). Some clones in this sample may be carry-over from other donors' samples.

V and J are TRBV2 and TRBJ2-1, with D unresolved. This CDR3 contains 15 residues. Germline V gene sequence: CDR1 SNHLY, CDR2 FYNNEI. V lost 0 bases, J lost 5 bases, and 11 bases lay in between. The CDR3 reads CASSEAWAGDNEQFF. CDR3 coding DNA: TGTGCCAGCAGTGAAGCGTGGGCAGGAGACAATGAGCAGTTCTTC.

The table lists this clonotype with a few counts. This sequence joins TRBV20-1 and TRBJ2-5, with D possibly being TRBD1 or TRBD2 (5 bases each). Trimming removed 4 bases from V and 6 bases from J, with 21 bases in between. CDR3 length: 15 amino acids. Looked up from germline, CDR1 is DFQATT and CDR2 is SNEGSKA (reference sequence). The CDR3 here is CSAMHQLRGRKTQYF. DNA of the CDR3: TGCAGTGCTATGCATCAGCTGAGGGGTCGAAAGACCCAGTACTTC.

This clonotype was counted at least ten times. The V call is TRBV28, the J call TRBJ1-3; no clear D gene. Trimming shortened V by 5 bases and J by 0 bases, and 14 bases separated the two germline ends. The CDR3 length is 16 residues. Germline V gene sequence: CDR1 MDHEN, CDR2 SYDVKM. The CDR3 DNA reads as TGTGCCAGCAGTCCTATCACGCGGTTCTCTGGAAACACCATATATTTT. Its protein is CASSPITRFSGNTIYF.

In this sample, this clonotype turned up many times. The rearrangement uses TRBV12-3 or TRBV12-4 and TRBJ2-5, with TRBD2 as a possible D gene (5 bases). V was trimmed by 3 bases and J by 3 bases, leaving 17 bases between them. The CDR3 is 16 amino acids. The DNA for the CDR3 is TGTGCCAGCAGTTTTGAGAGGGTAGAATTGGAAGAGACCCAGTACTTC. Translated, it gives CASSFERVELEETQYF.

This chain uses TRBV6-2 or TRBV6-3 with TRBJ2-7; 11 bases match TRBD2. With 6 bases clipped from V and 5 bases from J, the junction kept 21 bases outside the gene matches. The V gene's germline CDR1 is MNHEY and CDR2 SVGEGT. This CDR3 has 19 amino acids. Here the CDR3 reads CASSRPYETSGAVRDEQYV. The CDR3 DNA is TGTGCCAGCAGCCGCCCTTACGAGACTAGCGGGGCCGTTAGGGACGAGCAGTACGTC.

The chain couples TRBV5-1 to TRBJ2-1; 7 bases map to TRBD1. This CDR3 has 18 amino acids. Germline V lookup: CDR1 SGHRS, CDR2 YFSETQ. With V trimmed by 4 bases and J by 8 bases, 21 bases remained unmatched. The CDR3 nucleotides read TGCGCCAGCAGCGTCCGGAGGTCAGGGGGACAGTTTGTGGATGAGCAGTTCTTC. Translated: CASSVRRSGGQFVDEQFF. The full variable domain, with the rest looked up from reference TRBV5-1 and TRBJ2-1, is KAGVTQTPRYLIKTRGQQVTLSCSPISGHRSVSWYQQTPGQGLQFLFEYFSETQRNKGNFPGRFSGRQFSNSRSEMNVSTLELGDSALYLCASSVRRSGGQFVDEQFFGPGTRLTVL.

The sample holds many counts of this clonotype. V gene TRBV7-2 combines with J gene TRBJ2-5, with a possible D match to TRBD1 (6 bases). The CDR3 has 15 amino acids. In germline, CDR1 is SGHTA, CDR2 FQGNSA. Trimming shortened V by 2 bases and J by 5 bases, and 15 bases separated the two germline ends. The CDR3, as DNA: TGTGCCAGCAGCTTAAAGGCAGGGACAAGGGAGACCCAGTACTTC. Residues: CASSLKAGTRETQYF.

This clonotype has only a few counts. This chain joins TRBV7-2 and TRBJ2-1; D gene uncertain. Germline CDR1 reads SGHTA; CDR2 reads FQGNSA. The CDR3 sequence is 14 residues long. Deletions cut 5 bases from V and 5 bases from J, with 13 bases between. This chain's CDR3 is CASSGKGRNNEQFF. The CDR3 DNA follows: TGTGCCAGCAGCGGAAAAGGACGGAACAATGAGCAGTTCTTC.

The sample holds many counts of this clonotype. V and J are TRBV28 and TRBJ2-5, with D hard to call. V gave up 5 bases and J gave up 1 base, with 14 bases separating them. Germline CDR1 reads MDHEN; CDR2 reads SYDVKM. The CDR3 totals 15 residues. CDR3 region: CASSPAGLAQETQYF. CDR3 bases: TGTGCCAGCAGTCCCGCCGGGCTTGCCCAAGAGACCCAGTACTTC.

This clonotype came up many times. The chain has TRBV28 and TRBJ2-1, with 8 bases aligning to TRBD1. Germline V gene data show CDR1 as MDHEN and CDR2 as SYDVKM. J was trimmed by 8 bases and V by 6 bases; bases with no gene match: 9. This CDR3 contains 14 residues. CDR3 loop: CASRPGQDFDEQFF. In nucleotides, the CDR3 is TGTGCCAGCAGGCCGGGACAGGATTTCGATGAGCAGTTCTTC.

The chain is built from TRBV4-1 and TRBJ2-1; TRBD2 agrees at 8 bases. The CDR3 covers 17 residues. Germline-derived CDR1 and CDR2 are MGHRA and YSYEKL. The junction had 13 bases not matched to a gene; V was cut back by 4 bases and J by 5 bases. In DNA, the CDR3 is TGCGCCAGCAGCCGCGTTATGGGCGGGGGGACTAACAATGAGCAGTTCTTC. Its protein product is CASSRVMGGGTNNEQFF.

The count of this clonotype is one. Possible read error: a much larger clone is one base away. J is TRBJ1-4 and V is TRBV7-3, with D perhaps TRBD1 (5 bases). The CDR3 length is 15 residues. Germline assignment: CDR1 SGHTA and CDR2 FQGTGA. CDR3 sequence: CANSLTTATNEKLFF. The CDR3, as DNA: TGTGCCAACAGCTTGACGACAGCAACTAATGAAAAACTGTTTTTT.

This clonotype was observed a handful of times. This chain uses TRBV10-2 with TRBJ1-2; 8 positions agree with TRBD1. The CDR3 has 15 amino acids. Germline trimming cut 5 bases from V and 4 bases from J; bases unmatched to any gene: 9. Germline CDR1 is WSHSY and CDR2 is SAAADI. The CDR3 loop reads CASSMDRAWGYGYTF. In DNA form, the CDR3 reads TGCGCCAGCAGTATGGACAGGGCTTGGGGCTATGGCTACACCTTC.

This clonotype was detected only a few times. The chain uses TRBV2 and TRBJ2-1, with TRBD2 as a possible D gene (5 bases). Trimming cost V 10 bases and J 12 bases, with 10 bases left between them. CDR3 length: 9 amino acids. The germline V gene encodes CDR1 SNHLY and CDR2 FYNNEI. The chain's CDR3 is CAMGGSQFF. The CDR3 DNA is TGTGCCATGGGCGGGTCGCAGTTCTTC.

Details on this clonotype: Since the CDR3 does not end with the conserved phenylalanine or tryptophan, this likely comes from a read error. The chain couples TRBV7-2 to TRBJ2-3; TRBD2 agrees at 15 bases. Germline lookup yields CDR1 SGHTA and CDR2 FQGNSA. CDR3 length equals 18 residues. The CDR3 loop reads CVSSTPGLAGGRTDTQYY. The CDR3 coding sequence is TGTGTCAGCAGCACTCCGGGACTAGCGGGGGGCCGCACAGATACGCAGTATTAT.

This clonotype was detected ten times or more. The CDR3 region has the DNA TGTGCCAGCAGTTCGGGGGCCCTCTATGGCTACACCTTC. Amino acids: CASSSGALYGYTF. The chain uses TRBV25-1 and TRBJ1-2; perhaps TRBD1 as D (6 bases). V lost 5 bases to trimming and J lost 4 bases, with 11 bases between them. There are 13 residues in the CDR3. Germline V gene sequence: CDR1 MGHDK, CDR2 SYGVNS.

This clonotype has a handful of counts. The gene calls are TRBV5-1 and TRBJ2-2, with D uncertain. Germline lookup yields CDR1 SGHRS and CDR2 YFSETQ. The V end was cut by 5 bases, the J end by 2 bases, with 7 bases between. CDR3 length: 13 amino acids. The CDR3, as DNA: TGCGCCAGCAGGGTGGAAAACACCGGGGAGCTGTTTTTT. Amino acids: CASRVENTGELFF. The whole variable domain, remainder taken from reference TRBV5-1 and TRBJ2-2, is KAGVTQTPRYLIKTRGQQVTLSCSPISGHRSVSWYQQTPGQGLQFLFEYFSETQRNKGNFPGRFSGRQFSNSRSEMNVSTLELGDSALYLCASRVENTGELFFGEGSRLTVL.

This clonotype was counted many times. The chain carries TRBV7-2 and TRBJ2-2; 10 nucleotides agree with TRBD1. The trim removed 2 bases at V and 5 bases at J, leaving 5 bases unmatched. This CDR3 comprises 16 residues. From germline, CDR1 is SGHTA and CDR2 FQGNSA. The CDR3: CASSLLWTGGTGELFF. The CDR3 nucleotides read TGTGCCAGCAGCTTATTGTGGACAGGGGGAACCGGGGAGCTGTTTTTT.

The CDR3 DNA reads as TGTGCCAGCAGTTATATGGAGAGGAGCTCCTACGAGCAGTACTTC. It yields the protein CASSYMERSSYEQYF. The rearrangement joins TRBV6-6 to TRBJ2-7; D is unresolved. Trimming removed 3 bases from V and 0 bases from J, with 12 bases in between. This CDR3 region has 15 residues. CDR1 MNHNY and CDR2 SVGAGI come from the germline V gene (reference sequence).

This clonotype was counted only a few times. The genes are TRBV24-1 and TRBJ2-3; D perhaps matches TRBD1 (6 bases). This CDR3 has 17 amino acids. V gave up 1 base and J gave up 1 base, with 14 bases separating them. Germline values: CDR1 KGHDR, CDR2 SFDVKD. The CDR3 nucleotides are TGTGCCACCAGTGATTTTTCAGGGGATGAAGGCACAGATACGCAGTATTTT. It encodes CATSDFSGDEGTDTQYF.

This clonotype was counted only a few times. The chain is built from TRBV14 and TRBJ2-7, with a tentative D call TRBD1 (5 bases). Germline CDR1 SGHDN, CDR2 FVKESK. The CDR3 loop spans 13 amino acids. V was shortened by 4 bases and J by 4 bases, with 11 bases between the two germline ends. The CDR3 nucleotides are TGTGCCAGCAGCCTTGAACAGGTGTACGAGCAGTACTTC. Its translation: CASSLEQVYEQYF.

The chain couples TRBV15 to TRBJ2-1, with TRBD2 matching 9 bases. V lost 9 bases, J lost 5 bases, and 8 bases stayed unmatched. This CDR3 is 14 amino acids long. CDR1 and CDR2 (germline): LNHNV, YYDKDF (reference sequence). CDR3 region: CATEGSGGNNEQFF. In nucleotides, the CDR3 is TGTGCCACTGAGGGAAGCGGGGGGAACAATGAGCAGTTCTTC.

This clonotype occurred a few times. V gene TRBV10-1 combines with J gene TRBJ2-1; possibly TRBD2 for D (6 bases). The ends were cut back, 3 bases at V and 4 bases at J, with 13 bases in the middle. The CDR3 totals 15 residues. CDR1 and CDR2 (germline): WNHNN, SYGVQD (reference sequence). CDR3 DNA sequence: TGCGCCAGCAGTGACGGCGGGGCAAGGTACAATGAGCAGTTCTTC. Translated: CASSDGGARYNEQFF.